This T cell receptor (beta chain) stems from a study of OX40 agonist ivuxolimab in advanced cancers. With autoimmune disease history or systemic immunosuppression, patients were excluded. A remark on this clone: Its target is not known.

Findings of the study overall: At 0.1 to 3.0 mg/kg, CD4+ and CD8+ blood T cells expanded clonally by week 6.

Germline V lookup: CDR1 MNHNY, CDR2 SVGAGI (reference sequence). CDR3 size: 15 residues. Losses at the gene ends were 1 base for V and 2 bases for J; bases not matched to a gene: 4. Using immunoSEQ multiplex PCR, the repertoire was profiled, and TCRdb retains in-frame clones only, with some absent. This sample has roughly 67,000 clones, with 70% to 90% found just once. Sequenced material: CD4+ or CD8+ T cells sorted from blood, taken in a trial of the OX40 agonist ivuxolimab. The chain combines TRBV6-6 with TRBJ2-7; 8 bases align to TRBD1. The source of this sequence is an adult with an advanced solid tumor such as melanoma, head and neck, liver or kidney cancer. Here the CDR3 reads CASSYLPGQAYEQYF. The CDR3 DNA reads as TGTGCCAGCAGTTACTTACCGGGACAGGCCTACGAGCAGTACTTC.